The clone carrying this T cell receptor (beta chain) appeared a few times. The antigen remains undetermined. Quantitative barcoded 5'-RACE was used to prepare TCR beta libraries. TCRdb reanalysed the 5' RACE reads using MiXCR and keeps one entry per CDR3 protein. In the table there are roughly 230,000 distinct CDR3 sequences, 18% of which are singletons. The data belong to a study of CD8 T cells in ankylosing spondylitis. Study observations and caveats: Matched synovial fluid from ankylosing spondylitis patients was reported to be enriched for disease-linked clones. Before this, some motif variants had been reported in reactive arthritis synovial fluid and blood. A TCR beta motif made of fewer than ten highly homologous variants seemed typical of ankylosing spondylitis blood.

V lost 5 bases to trimming and J lost 6 bases; unmatched junction nucleotides: 6. The CDR3 length is 13 residues. Germline CDR1 reads MDHEN; CDR2 reads SYDVKM. The chain is built from TRBV28 and TRBJ1-2; 7 bases are a match to TRBD1. The receptor comes from a male donor with ankylosing spondylitis or in good health (not recorded which). Sequenced input: blood, either unsorted or a sorted T cell fraction (not recorded which). The CDR3 is CASSMGQWNGYTF. The CDR3 nucleotides are TGTGCCAGCAGTATGGGACAGTGGAATGGCTACACCTTC.